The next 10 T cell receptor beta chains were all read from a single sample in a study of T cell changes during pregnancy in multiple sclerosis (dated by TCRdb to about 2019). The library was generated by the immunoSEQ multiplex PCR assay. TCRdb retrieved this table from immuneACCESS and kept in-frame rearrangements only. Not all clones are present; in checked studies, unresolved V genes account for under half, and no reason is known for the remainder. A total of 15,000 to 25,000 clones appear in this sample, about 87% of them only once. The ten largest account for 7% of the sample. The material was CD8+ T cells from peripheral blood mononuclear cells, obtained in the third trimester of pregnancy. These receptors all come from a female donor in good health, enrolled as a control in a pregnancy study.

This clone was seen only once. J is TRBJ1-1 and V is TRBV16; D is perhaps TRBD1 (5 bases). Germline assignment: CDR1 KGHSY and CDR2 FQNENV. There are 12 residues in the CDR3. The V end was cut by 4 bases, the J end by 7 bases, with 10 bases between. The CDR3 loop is CASSPRQHEAFF. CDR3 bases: TGTGCCAGCAGCCCGCGACAGCATGAAGCTTTCTTT.

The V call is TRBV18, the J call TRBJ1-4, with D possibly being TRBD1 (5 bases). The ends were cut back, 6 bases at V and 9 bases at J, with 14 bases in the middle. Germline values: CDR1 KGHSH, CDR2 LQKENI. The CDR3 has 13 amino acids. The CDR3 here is CASSTGAWKKLFF. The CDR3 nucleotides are TGTGCCAGCTCCACAGGTGCCTGGAAAAAACTGTTTTTT.

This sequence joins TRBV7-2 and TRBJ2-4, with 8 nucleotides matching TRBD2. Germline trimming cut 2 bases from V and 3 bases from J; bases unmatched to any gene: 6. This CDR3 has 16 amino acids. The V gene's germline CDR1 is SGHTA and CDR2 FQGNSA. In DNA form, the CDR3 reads TGTGCCAGCAGCTTATCGGGGGGGTGGGGCAAAAACATTCAGTACTTC. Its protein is CASSLSGGWGKNIQYF.

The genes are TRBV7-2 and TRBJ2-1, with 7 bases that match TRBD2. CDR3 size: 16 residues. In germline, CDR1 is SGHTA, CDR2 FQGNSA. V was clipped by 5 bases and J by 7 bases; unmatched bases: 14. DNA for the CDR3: TGTGCCAGCAGCGATAGGACTAGTTGGGTCCGGAATGAGCAGTTCTTC. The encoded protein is CASSDRTSWVRNEQFF. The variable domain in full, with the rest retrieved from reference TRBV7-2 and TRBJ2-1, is GAGVSQSPSNKVTEKGKDVELRCDPISGHTALYWYRQSLGQGLEFLIYFQGNSAPDKSGLPSDRFSAERTGGSVSTLTIQRTQQEDSAVYLCASSDRTSWVRNEQFFGPGTRLTVL.

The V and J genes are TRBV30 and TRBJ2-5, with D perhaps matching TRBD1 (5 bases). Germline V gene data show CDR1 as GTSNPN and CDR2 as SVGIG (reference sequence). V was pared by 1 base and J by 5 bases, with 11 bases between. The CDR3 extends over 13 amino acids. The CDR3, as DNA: TGTGCCTGGAGTGGACAGCATGGGGAGACCCAGTACTTC. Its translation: CAWSGQHGETQYF.

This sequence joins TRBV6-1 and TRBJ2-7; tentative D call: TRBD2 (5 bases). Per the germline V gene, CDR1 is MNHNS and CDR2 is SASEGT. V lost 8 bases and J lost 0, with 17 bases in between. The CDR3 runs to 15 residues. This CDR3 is CASPKYGKFSYEQYF. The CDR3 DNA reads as TGTGCCAGCCCCAAGTACGGGAAATTCTCCTACGAGCAGTACTTC.

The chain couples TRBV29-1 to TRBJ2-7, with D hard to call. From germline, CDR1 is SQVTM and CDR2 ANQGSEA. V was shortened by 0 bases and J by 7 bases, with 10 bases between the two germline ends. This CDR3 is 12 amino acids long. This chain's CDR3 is CSVEDTDWEQYF. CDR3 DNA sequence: TGCAGCGTTGAAGACACCGACTGGGAGCAGTACTTC.

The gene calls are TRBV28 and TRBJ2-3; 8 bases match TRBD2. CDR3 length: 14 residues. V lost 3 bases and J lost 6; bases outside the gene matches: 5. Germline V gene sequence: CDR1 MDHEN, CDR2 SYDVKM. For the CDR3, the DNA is TGTGCCAGCAGTTTCAGCGGGAGCGCGGATACGCAGTATTTT. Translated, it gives CASSFSGSADTQYF.

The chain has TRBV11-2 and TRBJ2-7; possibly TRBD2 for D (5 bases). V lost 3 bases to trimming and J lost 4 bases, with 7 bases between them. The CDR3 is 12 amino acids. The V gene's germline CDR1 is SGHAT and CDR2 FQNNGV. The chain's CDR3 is CASSFGDYEQYF. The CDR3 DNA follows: TGTGCCAGCAGCTTCGGGGATTACGAGCAGTACTTC.

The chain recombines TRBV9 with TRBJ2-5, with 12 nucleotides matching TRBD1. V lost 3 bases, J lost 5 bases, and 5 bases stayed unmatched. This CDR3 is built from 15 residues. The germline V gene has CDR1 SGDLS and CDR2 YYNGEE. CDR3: CASSGGQGAGETQYF. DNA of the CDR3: TGTGCCAGCAGCGGGGGACAGGGGGCGGGGGAGACCCAGTACTTC.